These 21 T cell receptor beta chains came from one sample sequenced in a study of blood T cells in healthy people across ages. For the second PCR, which ran for about 7 to 11 cycles, a sample-barcoded 5' primer and a J-beta primer mix were used. TCRdb re-analysed the 5' RACE reads in MiXCR, keeping a single row per CDR3 protein. The sample consists of hundreds of thousands of distinct CDR3 sequences, roughly three fifths of them appearing once. Sequencing was performed on blood. These receptors all stem from a man aged 40-55 years in good health.

This clonotype was seen ten or more times. This chain joins TRBV6-5 and TRBJ2-6; TRBD1 or TRBD2 may be the D gene (5 bases each). CDR3 size: 16 residues. Trimming pared 3 bases from V and 0 bases from J, leaving 9 bases between. The germline gives CDR1 MNHEY, CDR2 SVGAGI. CDR3 DNA: TGTGCCAGCAGTTATGAGGGGAGCTCTGGGGCCAACGTCCTGACTTTC. Translating it yields CASSYEGSSGANVLTF.

The rearrangement uses TRBV9 and TRBJ2-1, with 10 bases matching TRBD2. V trimming: 2 bases; J trimming: 9 bases; junction bases outside the gene matches: 11. The germline V gene has CDR1 SGDLS and CDR2 YYNGEE. This CDR3 comprises 16 residues. DNA of the CDR3: TGTGCCAGCAGCGTTAGCGGGGGGTTCCTTGTCAGTGAGCAGTTCTTC. Encoded protein: CASSVSGGFLVSEQFF.

V usage is TRBV27 and J usage is TRBJ1-1; D is perhaps TRBD1 (5 bases). V was shortened by 2 bases and J by 5 bases, with 12 bases between the two germline ends. The CDR3 loop spans 14 amino acids. The germline CDR1 and CDR2 sequences are MNHEY and SMNVEV (reference sequence). In DNA form, the CDR3 reads TGTGCCAGCAGTTTAACGGGGACCGGGACTGAAGCTTTCTTT. Protein: CASSLTGTGTEAFF.

J is TRBJ2-7 and V is TRBV6-6; D is unresolved. The CDR3 consists of 15 residues. From germline, CDR1 is MNHNY and CDR2 SVGAGI (reference sequence). Trimming removed 5 bases at V and 2 bases at J, with 16 bases between. In DNA form, the CDR3 reads TGTGCCAGCAGTCGGGCGGTGGGCGAGGCCTACGAGCAGTACTTC. Amino acid sequence: CASSRAVGEAYEQYF.

The table lists this clonotype with a few counts. The chain combines TRBV4-3 with TRBJ1-5; TRBD1 matches 9 bases. V lost 0 bases and J lost 6; bases outside the gene matches: 9. The V gene's germline CDR1 is LGHNA and CDR2 YSLEER. The CDR3 has 17 residues. The CDR3 protein is CASSQDLTGGIIQPQHF. In DNA form, the CDR3 reads TGCGCCAGCAGCCAAGACCTAACAGGGGGCATTATTCAGCCCCAGCATTTT.

The V call is TRBV12-3 or TRBV12-4, the J call TRBJ2-7, with a tentative D call TRBD2 (6 bases). V lost 4 bases to trimming and J lost 2 bases, with 12 bases between them. This CDR3 is 14 amino acids long. CDR3 nucleotide sequence: TGTGCCAGCAGTTGGGGACTCACAACCTACGAGCAGTACTTC. It specifies CASSWGLTTYEQYF.

This clonotype was picked up a small number of times. V gene TRBV7-6 combines with J gene TRBJ1-2; D unclear. This CDR3 has 11 amino acids. V was clipped by 4 bases and J by 8 bases, with 8 bases between them. Germline-derived CDR1 and CDR2 are SGHVS and FNYEAQ. CDR3 DNA sequence: TGTGCCAGCAGCTCTGATAACGGCTACACCTTC. Protein product: CASSSDNGYTF. The variable domain in full, completed from reference TRBV7-6 and TRBJ1-2, reads GAGVSQSPRYKVTKRGQDVALRCDPISGHVSLYWYRQALGQGPEFLTYFNYEAQQDKSGLPNDRFSAERPEGSISTLTIQRTEQRDSAMYRCASSSDNGYTFGSGTRLTVV.

J is TRBJ2-5 and V is TRBV18; 7 bases agree with TRBD1. V lost 3 bases and J lost 2; bases outside the gene matches: 6. This CDR3 has 15 residues. CDR1 KGHSH and CDR2 LQKENI come from the germline V gene. CDR3 region: CASSPRRDSQETQYF. The CDR3 DNA is TGTGCCAGCTCACCCCGTCGGGACAGTCAAGAGACCCAGTACTTC.

This chain joins TRBV4-2 and TRBJ2-7; possibly TRBD2 for D (6 bases). The J call is doubtful: the DNA matches TRBJ2-5 better. CDR1 LGHNA and CDR2 YNFKEQ come from the germline V gene. The CDR3 sequence is 14 residues long. CDR3 DNA: TGTGCCAGCAGCCCCGACGAGCGGGCCGCGACCCAGTACTTC. This gives the protein CASSPDERAATQYF.

The chain couples TRBV10-3 to TRBJ1-6; D perhaps matches TRBD1 (5 bases). Germline CDR1 ENHRY, CDR2 SYGVKD. The CDR3 is made up of 13 amino acids. With 7 bases removed from V and 5 bases from J, the gap between germline ends came to 9 bases. CDR3 amino acids: CAITRADNSPLHF. The CDR3 bases are TGTGCCATCACCAGGGCTGATAATTCACCCCTCCACTTT.

The rearrangement links TRBV11-2 to TRBJ2-5, with 8 bases that match TRBD2. The germline V gene has CDR1 SGHAT and CDR2 FQNNGV. After removal of 5 bases from V and 1 base from J, the junction contained 6 bases not matched to a gene. The CDR3 spans 15 residues. The CDR3 protein is CASSPGRGAQETQYF. The CDR3 nucleotides read TGTGCCAGCAGCCCAGGGCGGGGGGCCCAAGAGACCCAGTACTTC.

The genes are TRBV20-1 and TRBJ2-7, with 7 bases lining up with TRBD2. The length of the CDR3 is 14 residues. V lost 1 base and J lost 7; bases outside the gene matches: 10. Germline CDR1 reads DFQATT; CDR2 reads SNEGSKA (reference sequence). CDR3 nucleotides: TGCAGTGCTAGAGCGGCTAGCGGAAACAATGAGCAGTACTTC. Amino acids: CSARAASGNNEQYF.

This clonotype has more than one count but fewer than ten. This chain uses TRBV4-1 with TRBJ2-7; D not resolved. Germline V gene lookup returns CDR1 MGHRA and CDR2 YSYEKL. The CDR3 is made up of 14 amino acids. Trimming removed 1 base from V and 1 base from J, with 8 bases in between. CDR3 sequence reads: CASSQVLGSYEQYF. In DNA form, the CDR3 reads TGCGCCAGCAGCCAAGTATTGGGGTCCTACGAGCAGTACTTC.

This clonotype was detected only a few times. This rearrangement joins TRBV3-1 to TRBJ2-3, with D perhaps matching TRBD2 (7 bases). Germline CDR1 and CDR2: LGHDT and YNNKEL (reference sequence). V dropped 0 bases and J dropped 3 bases, with 16 bases sitting between them. The CDR3 spans 17 residues. The CDR3 DNA reads TGTGCCAGCAGCCAAGATACGGGGGGCCCTTCAACAGATACGCAGTATTTT. Amino acids: CASSQDTGGPSTDTQYF.

CDR3 region: CASRQLDRRQNIQYF. The CDR3 region has the DNA TGTGCCAGCAGACAACTTGACAGGCGACAAAACATTCAGTACTTC. The rearrangement links TRBV28 to TRBJ2-7; perhaps TRBD1 as D (6 bases). The last part of the DNA fits TRBJ2-4 better; the J call may be wrong. CDR1 and CDR2 (germline): MDHEN, SYDVKM. This CDR3 spans 15 amino acids.

The chain links TRBV6-2 or TRBV6-3 to TRBJ1-2, with 8 positions matching TRBD1. The ends lost 7 bases at V and 5 bases at J; junction bases unmatched: 9. Germline CDR1 MNHEY, CDR2 SVGEGT. This CDR3 has 14 residues. The CDR3 reads CASTYRTGRYGYTF. CDR3 nucleotide sequence: TGTGCCAGCACCTACAGGACAGGGCGATATGGCTACACCTTC.

The gene calls are TRBV7-9 and TRBJ2-3; 8 bases fit TRBD1. This CDR3 is built from 16 residues. With 5 bases clipped from V and 4 bases from J, the junction kept 11 bases outside the gene matches. In germline, CDR1 is SEHNR, CDR2 FQNEAQ (reference sequence). The CDR3 region has the DNA TGTGCCAGCAGCCCCCGGGACAGGAGAGAGGCAGATACGCAGTATTTT. It codes for CASSPRDRREADTQYF.

This clonotype was picked up a small number of times. J is TRBJ2-7 and V is TRBV10-3; 11 nucleotides agree with TRBD1. J gave up 2 bases and V 6 bases, and 9 bases lay outside the gene matches. The CDR3 has 16 amino acids. In germline, CDR1 is ENHRY, CDR2 SYGVKD. CDR3 amino acids: CAIRRSPGQGAYEQYF. The CDR3 DNA sequence: TGTGCCATCAGGAGGTCTCCGGGACAGGGGGCCTACGAGCAGTACTTC.

The V gene is TRBV7-2, the J gene TRBJ2-1; 9 bases line up with TRBD2. The trim removed 0 bases at V and 8 bases at J, leaving 5 bases unmatched. The CDR3 has 15 amino acids. Germline lookup yields CDR1 SGHTA and CDR2 FQGNSA. The DNA for the CDR3 is TGTGCCAGCAGCTTAGCTAGCGGGAGTCTGGATGAGCAGTTCTTC. The encoded protein is CASSLASGSLDEQFF.

The V and J genes are TRBV7-6 and TRBJ2-7; D might be TRBD2 (6 bases). CDR3 length: 15 amino acids. V lost 1 base and J 5 bases, leaving 15 bases between the germline ends. Germline CDR1 is SGHVS and CDR2 is FNYEAQ. The CDR3 DNA follows: TGTGCCAGCAGCTTAGAGGAGGGGAGGAACCACGAGCAGTACTTC. It translates to CASSLEEGRNHEQYF.

This clonotype was detected only a few times. This chain uses TRBV12-3 or TRBV12-4 with TRBJ1-6; D ambiguous. V lost 6 bases to trimming and J lost 9 bases, with 12 bases between them. This CDR3 is 13 amino acids long. The CDR3 region has the DNA TGTGCCAGCAGCCCGAGCCCTCGTTCACCCCTCCACTTT. This sequence encodes CASSPSPRSPLHF.